These 3 T cell receptor beta chains came from one sample sequenced in a study of T-cell reconstitution after alpha-beta-depleted transplantation in children. Unique molecular identifiers were used to barcode this TCRbeta library. TCRdb processed the PCR reads anew with MiXCR; each CDR3 protein has one entry. The sample shows around 670,000 distinct CDR3 sequences, under 15% of them seen only once. The specimen comprised PBMCs, sampled before TCRalphabeta/CD19-depleted stem cell transplant. The receptors derive from a girl aged 2 to 9 with congenital amegakaryocytic thrombocytopenia, due to receive a stem cell transplant.

This clonotype has at least ten counts. This chain uses TRBV7-2 with TRBJ2-1; TRBD2 matches at 8 bases. The V segment lost 1 base and the J segment 4 bases; nucleotides outside the gene matches: 6. In germline, CDR1 is SGHTA, CDR2 FQGNSA. CDR3 size: 16 residues. The CDR3 reads CASSLVAGGSYNEQFF. The CDR3 DNA reads as TGTGCCAGCAGCTTAGTTGCGGGAGGTAGTTACAATGAGCAGTTCTTC.

In its sample, this clonotype was seen many times. The chain joins TRBV12-3 or TRBV12-4 to TRBJ2-1; tentative D call: TRBD2 (5 bases). The CDR3 is made up of 14 amino acids. The V end was cut by 5 bases, the J end by 4 bases, with 12 bases between. The DNA for the CDR3 is TGTGCCAGCAGTATAAGCGGACCATACAATGAGCAGTTCTTC. This translates into CASSISGPYNEQFF.

This clonotype was observed many times. The rearrangement uses TRBV20-1 and TRBJ2-1; D is uncertain. Germline loops: CDR1 DFQATT, CDR2 SNEGSKA (reference sequence). Trimming stripped 3 bases from V and 6 bases from J, with 15 bases between. The CDR3 covers 14 residues. CDR3 sequence: CSASLGGRLNEQFF. DNA of the CDR3: TGCAGTGCTAGTTTAGGCGGCCGGCTCAATGAGCAGTTCTTC.